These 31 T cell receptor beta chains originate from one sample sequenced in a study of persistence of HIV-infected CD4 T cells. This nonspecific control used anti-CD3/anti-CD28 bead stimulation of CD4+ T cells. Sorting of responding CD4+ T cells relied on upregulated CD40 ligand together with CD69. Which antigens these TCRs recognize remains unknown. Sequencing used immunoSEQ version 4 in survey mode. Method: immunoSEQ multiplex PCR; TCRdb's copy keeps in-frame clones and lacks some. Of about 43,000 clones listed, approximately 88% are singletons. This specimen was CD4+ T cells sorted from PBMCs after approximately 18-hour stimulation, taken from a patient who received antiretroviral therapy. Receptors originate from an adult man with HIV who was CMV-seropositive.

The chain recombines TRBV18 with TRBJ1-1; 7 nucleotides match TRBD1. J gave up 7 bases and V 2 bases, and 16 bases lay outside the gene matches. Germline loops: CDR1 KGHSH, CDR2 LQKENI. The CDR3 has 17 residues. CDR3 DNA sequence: TGTGCCAGCTCACCAAGGCGACAGGGTAAAGAATTCAGTGAAGCTTTCTTT. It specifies CASSPRRQGKEFSEAFF.

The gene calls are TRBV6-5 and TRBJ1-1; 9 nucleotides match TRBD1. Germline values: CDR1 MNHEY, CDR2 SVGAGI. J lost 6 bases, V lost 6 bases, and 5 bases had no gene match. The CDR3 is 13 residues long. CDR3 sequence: CASRVTGGAEAFF. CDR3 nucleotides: TGTGCCAGCAGAGTTACAGGGGGCGCTGAAGCTTTCTTT.

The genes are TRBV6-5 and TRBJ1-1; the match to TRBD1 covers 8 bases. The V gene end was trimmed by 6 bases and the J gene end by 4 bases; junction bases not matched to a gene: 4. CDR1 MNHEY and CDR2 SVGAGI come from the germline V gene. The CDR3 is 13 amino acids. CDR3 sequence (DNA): TGTGCCAGCAGCAGAACAGGGGGCACTGAAGCTTTCTTT. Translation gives CASSRTGGTEAFF.

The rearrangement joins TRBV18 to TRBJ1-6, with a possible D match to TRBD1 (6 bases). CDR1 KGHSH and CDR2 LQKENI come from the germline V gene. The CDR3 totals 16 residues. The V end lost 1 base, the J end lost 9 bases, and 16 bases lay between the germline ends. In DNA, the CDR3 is TGTGCCAGCTCACCACGAGAGGGACACCCGCTTTCACCCCTCCACTTT. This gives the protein CASSPREGHPLSPLHF.

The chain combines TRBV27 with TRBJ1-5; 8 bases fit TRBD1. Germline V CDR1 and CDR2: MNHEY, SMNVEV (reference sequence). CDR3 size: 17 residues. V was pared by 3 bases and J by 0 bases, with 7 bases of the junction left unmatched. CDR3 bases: TGTGCCAGCAGTTTTCTTCCGGGACAGGTTAGCAATCAGCCCCAGCATTTT. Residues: CASSFLPGQVSNQPQHF.

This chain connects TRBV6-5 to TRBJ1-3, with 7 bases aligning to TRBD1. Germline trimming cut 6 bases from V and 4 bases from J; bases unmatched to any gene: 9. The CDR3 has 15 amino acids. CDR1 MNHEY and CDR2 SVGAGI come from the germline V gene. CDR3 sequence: CASRPSTGPGNTIYF. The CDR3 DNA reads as TGTGCCAGCAGACCTTCGACAGGGCCAGGAAACACCATATATTTT.

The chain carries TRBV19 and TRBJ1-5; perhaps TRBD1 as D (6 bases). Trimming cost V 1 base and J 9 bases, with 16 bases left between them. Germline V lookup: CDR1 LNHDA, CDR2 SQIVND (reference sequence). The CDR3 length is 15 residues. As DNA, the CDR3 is TGTGCCAGTAGTATAGGTGCGGGGGGCCTCGGGCCCCAGCATTTT. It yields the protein CASSIGAGGLGPQHF.

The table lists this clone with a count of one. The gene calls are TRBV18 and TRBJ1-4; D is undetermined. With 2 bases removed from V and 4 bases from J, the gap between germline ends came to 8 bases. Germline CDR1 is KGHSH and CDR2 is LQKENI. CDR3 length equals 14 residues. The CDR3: CASSPKELNEKLFF. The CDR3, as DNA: TGTGCCAGCTCACCAAAGGAGCTTAATGAAAAACTGTTTTTT.

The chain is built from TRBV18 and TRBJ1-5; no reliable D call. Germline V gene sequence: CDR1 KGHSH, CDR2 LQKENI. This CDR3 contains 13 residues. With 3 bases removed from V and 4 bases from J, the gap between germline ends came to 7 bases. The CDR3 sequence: CASSPSVNQPQHF. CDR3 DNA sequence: TGTGCCAGCTCACCTTCGGTTAATCAGCCCCAGCATTTT.

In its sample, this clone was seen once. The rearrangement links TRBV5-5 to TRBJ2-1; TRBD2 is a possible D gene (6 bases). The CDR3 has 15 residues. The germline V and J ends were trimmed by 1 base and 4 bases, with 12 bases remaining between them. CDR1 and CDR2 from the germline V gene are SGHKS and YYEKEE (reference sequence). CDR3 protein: CASSLYAGLYNEQFF. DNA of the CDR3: TGTGCCAGCAGCTTGTATGCGGGATTATACAATGAGCAGTTCTTC.

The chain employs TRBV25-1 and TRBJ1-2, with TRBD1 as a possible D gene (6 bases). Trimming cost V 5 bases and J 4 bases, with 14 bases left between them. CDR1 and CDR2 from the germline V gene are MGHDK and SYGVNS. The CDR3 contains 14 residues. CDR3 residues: CASSKSGGSYGYTF. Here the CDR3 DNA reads TGTGCCAGCAGTAAGTCTGGGGGCAGCTATGGCTACACCTTC.

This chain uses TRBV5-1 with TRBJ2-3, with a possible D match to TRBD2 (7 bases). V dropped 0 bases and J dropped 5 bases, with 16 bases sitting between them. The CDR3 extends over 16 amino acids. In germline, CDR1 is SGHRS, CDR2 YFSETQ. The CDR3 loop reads CASSLEGGARGDTQYF. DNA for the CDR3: TGCGCCAGCAGCTTGGAGGGGGGGGCCCGGGGAGATACGCAGTATTTT.

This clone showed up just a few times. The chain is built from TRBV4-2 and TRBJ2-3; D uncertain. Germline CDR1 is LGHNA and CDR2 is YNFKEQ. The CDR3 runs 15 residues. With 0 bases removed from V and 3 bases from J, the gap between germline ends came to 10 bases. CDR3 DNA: TGTGCCAGCAGCCAAGATGGTCATGGGACAGATACGCAGTATTTT. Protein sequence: CASSQDGHGTDTQYF.

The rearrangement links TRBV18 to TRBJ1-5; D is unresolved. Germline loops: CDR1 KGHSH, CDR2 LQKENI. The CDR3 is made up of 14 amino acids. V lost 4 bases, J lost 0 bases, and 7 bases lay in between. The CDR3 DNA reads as TGTGCCAGCTCACAGGGAAATAGCAATCAGCCCCAGCATTTT. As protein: CASSQGNSNQPQHF.

CDR3 in amino acids: CASSSLAGGNEQFF. As DNA, the CDR3 is TGTGCCAGCAGTTCCCTAGCGGGGGGAAATGAGCAGTTCTTC. J is TRBJ2-1 and V is TRBV6-6, with 11 bases that match TRBD2. Germline lookup yields CDR1 MNHNY and CDR2 SVGAGI (reference sequence). With 4 bases clipped from V and 7 bases from J, the junction kept 3 bases outside the gene matches. This CDR3 contains 14 residues.

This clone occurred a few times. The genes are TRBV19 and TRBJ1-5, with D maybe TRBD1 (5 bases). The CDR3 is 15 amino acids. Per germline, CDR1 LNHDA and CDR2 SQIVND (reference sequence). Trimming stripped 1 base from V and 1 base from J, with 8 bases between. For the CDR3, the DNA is TGTGCCAGTAGTATAGGTGGGGGGAGCAATCAGCCCCAGCATTTT. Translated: CASSIGGGSNQPQHF.

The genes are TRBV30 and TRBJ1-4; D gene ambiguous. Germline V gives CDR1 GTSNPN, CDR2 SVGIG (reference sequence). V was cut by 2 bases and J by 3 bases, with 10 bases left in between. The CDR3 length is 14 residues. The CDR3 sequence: CAWSRDAANEKLFF. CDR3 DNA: TGTGCCTGGAGTAGAGACGCTGCTAATGAAAAACTGTTTTTT.

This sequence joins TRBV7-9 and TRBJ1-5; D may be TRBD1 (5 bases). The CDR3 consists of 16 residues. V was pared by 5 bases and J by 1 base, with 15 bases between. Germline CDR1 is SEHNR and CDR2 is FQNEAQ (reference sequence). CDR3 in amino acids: CASSPGGGLSNQPQHF. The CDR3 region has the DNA TGTGCCAGCAGCCCCGGGGGGGGGTTGAGCAATCAGCCCCAGCATTTT.

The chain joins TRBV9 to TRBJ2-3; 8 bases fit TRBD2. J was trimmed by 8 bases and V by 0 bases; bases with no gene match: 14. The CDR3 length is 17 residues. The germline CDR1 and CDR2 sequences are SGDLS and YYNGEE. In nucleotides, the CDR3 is TGTGCCAGCAGCGTAGGTGGGTCGGGGACTAGTCCTCTTACGCAGTATTTT. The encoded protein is CASSVGGSGTSPLTQYF.

The CDR3 spells CASSFLKGYGYTF. The CDR3 nucleotides are TGCGCCAGCAGCTTTCTTAAGGGGTATGGCTACACCTTC. This rearrangement joins TRBV5-1 to TRBJ1-2; D may be TRBD1 (5 bases). Germline CDR1 reads SGHRS; CDR2 reads YFSETQ. Trimming shortened V by 2 bases and J by 5 bases, and 10 bases separated the two germline ends. The CDR3 is 13 amino acids.

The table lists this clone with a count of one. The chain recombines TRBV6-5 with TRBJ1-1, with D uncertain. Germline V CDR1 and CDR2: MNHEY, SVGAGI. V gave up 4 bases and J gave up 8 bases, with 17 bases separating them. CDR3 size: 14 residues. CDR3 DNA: TGTGCCAGCAGTTTTAGTCGGACGGGCTTAGAAGCTTTCTTT. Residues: CASSFSRTGLEAFF.

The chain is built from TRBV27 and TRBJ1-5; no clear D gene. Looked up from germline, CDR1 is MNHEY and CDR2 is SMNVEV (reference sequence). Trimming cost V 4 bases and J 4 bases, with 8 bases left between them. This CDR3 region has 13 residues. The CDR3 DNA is TGTGCCAGCAGTTACACTCTAAATCAGCCCCAGCATTTT. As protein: CASSYTLNQPQHF.

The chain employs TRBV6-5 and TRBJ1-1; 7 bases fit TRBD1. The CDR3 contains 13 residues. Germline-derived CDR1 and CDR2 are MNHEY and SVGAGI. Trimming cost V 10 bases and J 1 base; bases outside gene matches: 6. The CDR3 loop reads CAITGTANTEAFF. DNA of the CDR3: TGTGCCATCACCGGGACAGCGAACACTGAAGCTTTCTTT.

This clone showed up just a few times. The CDR3 nucleotides read TGTGCCAGCAGCCAAACCACCTCCGATACGCAGTATTTT. Translated: CASSQTTSDTQYF. V is TRBV3-1 (or the pseudogene TRBV3-2) and J is TRBJ2-3; D remains ambiguous. The V gene lost 2 bases and the J gene lost 6 bases, with 9 bases spanning the gap. The CDR3 is made up of 13 amino acids. Germline CDR1 and CDR2: LGHDT and YNNKEL (reference sequence).

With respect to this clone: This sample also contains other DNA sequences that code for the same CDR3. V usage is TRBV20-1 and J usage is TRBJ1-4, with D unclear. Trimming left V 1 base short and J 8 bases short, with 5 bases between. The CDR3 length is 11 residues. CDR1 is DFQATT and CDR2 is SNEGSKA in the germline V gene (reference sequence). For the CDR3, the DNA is TGCAGTGCTAGAGCACAGGAAAAACTGTTTTTT. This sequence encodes CSARAQEKLFF.

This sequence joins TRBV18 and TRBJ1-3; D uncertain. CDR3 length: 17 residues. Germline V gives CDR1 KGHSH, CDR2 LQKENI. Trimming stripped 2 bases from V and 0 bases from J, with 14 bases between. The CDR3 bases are TGTGCCAGCTCACCAAATCCCGACCGCCGCTCTGGAAACACCATATATTTT. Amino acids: CASSPNPDRRSGNTIYF.

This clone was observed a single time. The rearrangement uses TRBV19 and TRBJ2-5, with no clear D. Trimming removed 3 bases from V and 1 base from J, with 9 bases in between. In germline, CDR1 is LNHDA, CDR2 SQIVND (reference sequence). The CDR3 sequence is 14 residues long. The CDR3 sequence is CASSITAVQETQYF. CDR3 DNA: TGTGCCAGTAGTATCACAGCAGTCCAAGAGACCCAGTACTTC. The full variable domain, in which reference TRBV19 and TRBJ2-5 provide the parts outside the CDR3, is DGGITQSPKYLFRKEGQNVTLSCEQNLNHDAMYWYRQDPGQGLRLIYYSQIVNDFQKGDIAEGYSVSREKKESFPLTVTSAQKNPTAFYLCASSITAVQETQYFGPGTRLLVL.

This chain's CDR3 is CASSQSPLAGNNEQFF. The CDR3 bases are TGTGCCAGCAGCCAAAGCCCCCTAGCGGGTAACAATGAGCAGTTCTTC. The rearrangement uses TRBV4-2 and TRBJ2-1; TRBD2 matches 8 bases. CDR3 size: 16 residues. Germline trimming cut 2 bases from V and 5 bases from J; bases unmatched to any gene: 8. Germline CDR1 and CDR2: LGHNA and YNFKEQ.

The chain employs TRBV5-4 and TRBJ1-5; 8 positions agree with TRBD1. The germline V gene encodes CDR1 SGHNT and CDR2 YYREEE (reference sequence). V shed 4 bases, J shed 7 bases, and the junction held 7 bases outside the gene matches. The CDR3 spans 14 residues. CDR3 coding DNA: TGTGCCAGCAGCCCTGGACAGGGCTCACAGCCCCAGCATTTT. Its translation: CASSPGQGSQPQHF.

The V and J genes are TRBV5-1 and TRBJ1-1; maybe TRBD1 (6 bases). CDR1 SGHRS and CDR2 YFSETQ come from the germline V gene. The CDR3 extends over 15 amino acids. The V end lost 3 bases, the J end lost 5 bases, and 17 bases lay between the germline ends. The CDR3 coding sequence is TGCGCCAGCAGCTCCCTAGGGGGAGGGGGGACTGAAGCTTTCTTT. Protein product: CASSSLGGGGTEAFF.

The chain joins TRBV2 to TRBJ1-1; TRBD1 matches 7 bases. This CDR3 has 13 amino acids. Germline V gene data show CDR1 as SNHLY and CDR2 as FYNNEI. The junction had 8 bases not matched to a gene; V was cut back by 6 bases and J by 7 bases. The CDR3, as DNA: TGTGCCAGCAGAACCCAGGGGGGGCATGAAGCTTTCTTT. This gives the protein CASRTQGGHEAFF.